The T cell receptor beta chain described here comes from a study of shared clonotypes between healthy human individuals. Comments on this clone: The target antigen is unknown.

Naive-designated CD8 cells lacked CD45RO, were positively enriched for CCR7, and omitted terminally differentiated effector memory CD45RA+ cells. Evenly divided among several immunoSEQ plates was the genomic DNA of each subset. Sequencing was performed with immunoSEQ multiplex PCR; in TCRdb, only in-frame clones are kept and a portion is missing. The sample includes hundreds of thousands of clones, under 95% of them seen just once. Whole-study findings and limits: In several donors, about 5% of naive CD4 clonotypes appeared in common.

CDR1 is SGHRS, CDR2 YFSETQ, per germline. This CDR3 contains 15 residues. V shed 0 bases and J shed 5 bases, with 12 bases lying between them. The sequence came from a man in his thirties or forties in good health. This chain joins TRBV5-1 and TRBJ2-1; the D gene is possibly TRBD2 (7 bases). Sequenced input: naive CD8+ T cells sorted from blood. The CDR3 coding sequence is TGCGCCAGCAGCTTGGAGGGAGGGACAAACAATGAGCAGTTCTTC. This codes for CASSLEGGTNNEQFF.